The subject of this entry is one TCR beta chain. What it binds is unknown. This sample is part of a study of PD-1 blockade in classical Hodgkin lymphoma. General study findings and limits: CD4+ TCR diversity, unlike CD8+, climbed significantly by C4D1.

Germline V gives CDR1 SEHNR, CDR2 FQNEAQ (reference sequence). The CDR3 sequence is 13 residues long. J gave up 3 bases and V 5 bases, and 1 base lay outside the gene matches. TCRdb's table, derived via immunoSEQ multiplex PCR, lists solely in-frame clones and lacks some. The table has 50,000 to 75,000 clones, 88% seen once. After autologous stem cell transplantation all patients relapsed, and prior brentuximab vedotin exposure differed between cohorts. Progressive disease, partial response or complete response was each patient's best response. This specimen consisted of peripheral blood mononuclear cells (PBMCs), obtained before the second cycle of nivolumab. This sequence originates from a human donor with classical Hodgkin lymphoma. The rearrangement joins TRBV7-9 to TRBJ1-3, with TRBD1 matching 7 bases. Here the CDR3 reads CASSGDSGNTIYF. CDR3 DNA sequence: TGTGCCAGCAGCGGGGACAGTGGAAACACCATATATTTT.